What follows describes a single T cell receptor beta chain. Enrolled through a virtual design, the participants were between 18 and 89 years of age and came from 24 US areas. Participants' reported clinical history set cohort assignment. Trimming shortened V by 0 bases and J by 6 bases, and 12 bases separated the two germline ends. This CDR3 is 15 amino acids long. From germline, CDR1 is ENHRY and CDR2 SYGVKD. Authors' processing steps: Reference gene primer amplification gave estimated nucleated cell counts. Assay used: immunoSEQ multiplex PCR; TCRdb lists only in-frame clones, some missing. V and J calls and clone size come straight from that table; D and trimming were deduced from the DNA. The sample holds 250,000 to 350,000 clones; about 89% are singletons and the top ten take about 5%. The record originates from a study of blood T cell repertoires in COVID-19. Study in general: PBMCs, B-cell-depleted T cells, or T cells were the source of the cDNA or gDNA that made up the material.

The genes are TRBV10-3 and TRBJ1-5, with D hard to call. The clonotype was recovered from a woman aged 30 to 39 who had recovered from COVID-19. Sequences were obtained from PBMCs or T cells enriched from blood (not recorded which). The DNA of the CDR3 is TGTGCCATCAGTGAGTCGATTCAGCGGCCTCAGCCCCAGCATTTT. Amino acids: CAISESIQRPQPQHF.